Sequencing of this T cell receptor (beta chain) was carried out in a study of blood T cell repertoires in COVID-19 (dated by TCRdb to 2019 to 2021). Looking at the study overall: The collaborator samples originated in the United States, Italy and Spain and spanned the acute and convalescent phases of COVID-19. Sample metadata almost always included a de-identified subject ID, COVID-19 status, age in years and sex. The repertoires were released in a freely available public database intended as a resource for research on the immune response to SARS-CoV-2. The samples were drawn from two sources: the first 160 participants of the ongoing ImmuneRACE study, and over 950 subjects contributed by 6 global collaborators. Where available, HLA class I and class II types were obtained from metadata supplied by the sample provider rather than from assay-based typing. The dataset comprised deeply sampled blood TCRbeta repertoires from subjects exposed to, actively infected with, or recovered from COVID-19. The prospective study material was composed of cDNA or gDNA derived from T cells, B-cell-depleted T cells, or PBMCs. Overall results and qualifications from the work: Clinical and demographic metadata were provided uncurated, with the amount varying by source and participant.

In the prospective study, participants were roughly 18 to 95 years old, resided in about 25 geographic areas of the United States, and were enrolled through a virtual design. In the prospective study, participants were assigned to cohorts based on the clinical history participants reported in a screening survey and a study questionnaire. Recovered participants in ImmuneRACE Cohort 3 were defined by two consecutive negative NP/OP PCR tests, clearance by a healthcare professional, or resolution of symptoms. Mobile phlebotomists in the prospective study collected whole blood, serum and a nasopharyngeal or oropharyngeal swab from every participant. Additional blood draws and questionnaires over an approximately 2-month period could optionally be provided by prospective study participants. Prospective study blood samples were shipped either frozen or at room temperature before DNA extraction. For CDR1 and CDR2, the germline V gene lists SQVTM and ANQGSEA. Measured from the cysteine to the phenylalanine, the CDR3 is 14 residues long. The CDR3 DNA has 42 bases and is translated from base 1. V trim: 1 base; J trim: 7 bases; unmatched bases: 10.

A remark on this clone: Its antigen has not been determined. No much larger clone is present one base from it, and per-base qualities are unavailable.

The immunoSEQ Assay, a bias-controlled multiplex PCR, was used to amplify TCRbeta CDR3 regions from genomic DNA. Processing in the source paper ran as follows. The number of nucleated cells in each sample was estimated by amplification of reference gene primers within the assay. To quantify the absolute abundance of each unique TCRbeta CDR3 rearrangement, sequence reads were collapsed and filtered. For each sample, productive Simpson clonality was calculated by taking the square root of Simpson's diversity index across productive rearrangements. Imported from immuneACCESS, the table was reduced by TCRdb to in-frame sequences with V and J called. These copies leave out some clones; in studies compared against another copy, an unresolved V gene accounts for under half, and the cause of the remainder is not known. The V and J calls and clone size were taken over from that table, and D and trimming were inferred from the DNA. Recorded for this sample are about 190,000 clones; approximately 88% of them occurred a single time. 3.2% of the sample is held by the ten biggest clonotypes.

Rearrangement joined TRBV29-1 to TRBJ2-7, with 7 bases in between that match TRBD2. This receptor was obtained from a woman aged 25 to 45 who had recovered from COVID-19. Input material: PBMCs or T cells enriched from blood (not recorded which). The nucleotide sequence reads as follows: TGCAGCGTTGAAGTTTGGCAGAGGCGGGGGGAGCAGTACTTC. This gives the protein CSVEVWQRRGEQYF.